This paragraph reports one T cell receptor (beta chain). Per the authors' pipeline: Reference gene primer amplification in the assay estimated nucleated cell counts. TCRdb's table, derived via immunoSEQ multiplex PCR, lists solely in-frame clones and lacks some. V and J calls plus clone size are reproduced from that table; the DNA served to infer D and trimming. This table holds under 300,000 clones, 70% to 90% found once. This specimen comes from a study of blood T cell repertoires in COVID-19. Study in general: Donors in the United States, Italy and Spain gave samples during acute or convalescent COVID-19. PBMCs, B-cell-depleted T cells, or T cells provided the cDNA or gDNA that made up the material.

The germline V gene has CDR1 SGHTA and CDR2 FQGNSA. V was pared by 1 base and J by 0 bases, with 9 bases between. This CDR3 comprises 15 residues. The sequence came from a woman between 35 and 50 years old who had recovered from COVID-19. The sample taken for sequencing was peripheral blood. The chain has TRBV7-2 and TRBJ1-2; D may be TRBD1 (5 bases). Here the CDR3 reads CASSLGTLTNYGYTF. CDR3 nucleotides: TGTGCCAGCAGCTTAGGGACACTGACTAACTATGGCTACACCTTC.